The present T cell receptor (beta chain) was sequenced within a study of T cells in Graves' hyperthyroidism and ophthalmopathy. General observations from the study: Blood samples included most of the expanded thyroid clonotypes exceeding 0.001. The model foresaw ophthalmopathy a median 6.5 months prior to onset.

Amplification of TCR beta CDR3 regions used RNA as the template. HTBI primers drove first-round RT-PCR of the TCR CDR3. MiXCR was run by TCRdb on the multiplex PCR reads, yielding one entry per CDR3 protein. The sample contains under 350,000 distinct CDR3 sequences, over 15% of which appear only once. Trimming cost V 5 bases and J 6 bases; bases outside gene matches: 11. CDR1 MNHEY and CDR2 SMNVEV come from the germline V gene (reference sequence). The CDR3 sequence is 17 residues long. Comment on this clonotype: Its target is unknown.

A patient was excluded if there was uncontrolled infection, other autoimmune disease, pregnancy or lactation. This sample holds PBMCs from roughly 10 ml fresh peripheral blood. The source is a woman aged 45-65 years with Graves' hyperthyroidism. The sample comprised blood. V gene TRBV27 combines with J gene TRBJ1-5; TRBD1 aligns across 12 bases. This chain's CDR3 is CASSPSFGTGGVQPQHF. In DNA, the CDR3 is TGTGCCAGCAGTCCAAGTTTCGGGACAGGGGGCGTTCAGCCCCAGCATTTT.